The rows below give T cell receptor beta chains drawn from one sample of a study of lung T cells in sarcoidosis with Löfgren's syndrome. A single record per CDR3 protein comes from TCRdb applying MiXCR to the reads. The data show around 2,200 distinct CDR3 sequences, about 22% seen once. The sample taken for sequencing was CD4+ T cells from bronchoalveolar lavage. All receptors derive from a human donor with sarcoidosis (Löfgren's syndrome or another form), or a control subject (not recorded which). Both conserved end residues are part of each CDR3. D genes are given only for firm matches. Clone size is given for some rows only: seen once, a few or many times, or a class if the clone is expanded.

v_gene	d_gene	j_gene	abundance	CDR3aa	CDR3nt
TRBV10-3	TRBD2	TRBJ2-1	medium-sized	CASNRASGSGEQFF	TGTGCCTCGAACAGGGCAAGCGGGAGTGGCGAGCAGTTCTTC
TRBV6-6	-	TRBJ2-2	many	CASSYEVNTGELFF	TGTGCCAGCAGTTACGAGGTGAACACCGGGGAGCTGTTTTTT
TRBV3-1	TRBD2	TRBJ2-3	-	CASSHGRGDTRYF	TGTGCCAGCAGCCACGGGAGGGGAGATACGCGGTATTTT
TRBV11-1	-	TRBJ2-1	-	CASSVRGLLVDEQFF	TGTGCCAGCAGCGTACGGGGGTTACTAGTCGATGAGCAGTTCTTC
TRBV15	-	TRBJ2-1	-	CATSRGTGTTYNEQFF	TGTGCCACCAGCAGAGGGACTGGAACCACCTACAATGAGCAGTTCTTC
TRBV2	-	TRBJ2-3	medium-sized	CASSETVTDTQYF	TGTGCCAGCAGTGAGACAGTCACAGATACGCAGTATTTT
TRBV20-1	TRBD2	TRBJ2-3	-	CGAVGWTSGTSDTQYF	TGCGGTGCTGTCGGATGGACTAGCGGGACCTCGGATACGCAGTATTTT
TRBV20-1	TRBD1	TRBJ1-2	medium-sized	CSARAGTGGFGYTF	TGCAGTGCTAGGGCCGGGACAGGGGGTTTTGGCTACACCTTC
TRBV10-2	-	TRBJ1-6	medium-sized	CASTPSLGSSPLHF	TGCGCCAGCACCCCGAGCCTGGGGTCTTCACCCCTCCACTTT
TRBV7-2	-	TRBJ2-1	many	CASRQTATSYNEQFF	TGTGCCAGCAGGCAAACGGCGACCTCCTACAATGAGCAGTTCTTC
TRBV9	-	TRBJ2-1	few	CASSDFRGSNEQFF	TGTGCCAGCAGCGATTTCCGGGGATCGAATGAGCAGTTCTTC
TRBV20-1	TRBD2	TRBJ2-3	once	CSAIWHLTGTSDTQYF	TGCAGTGCCATATGGCACCTAACCGGGACTAGCGATACGCAGTATTTT
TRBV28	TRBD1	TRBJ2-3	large	CASSLSGQGARDTQYF	TGTGCCAGCAGTTTATCGGGACAGGGGGCGAGGGATACGCAGTATTTT
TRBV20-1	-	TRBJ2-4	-	CSTAVGADGIQYF	TGCAGTACCGCCGTAGGGGCGGACGGCATCCAGTACTTC
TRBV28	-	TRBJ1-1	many	CASTRRGLGWNTEAFF	TGTGCCAGCACTCGTCGGGGGCTCGGTTGGAACACTGAAGCTTTCTTT
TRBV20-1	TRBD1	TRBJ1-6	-	CSARPMVTLTGVNSPLHF	TGCAGTGCTAGGCCAATGGTCACCCTGACAGGGGTTAATTCACCCCTCCACTTT
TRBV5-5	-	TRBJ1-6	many	CASSEGGGSYNSPLHF	TGTGCCAGCTCCGAGGGGGGGGGCTCCTATAATTCACCCCTCCACTTT